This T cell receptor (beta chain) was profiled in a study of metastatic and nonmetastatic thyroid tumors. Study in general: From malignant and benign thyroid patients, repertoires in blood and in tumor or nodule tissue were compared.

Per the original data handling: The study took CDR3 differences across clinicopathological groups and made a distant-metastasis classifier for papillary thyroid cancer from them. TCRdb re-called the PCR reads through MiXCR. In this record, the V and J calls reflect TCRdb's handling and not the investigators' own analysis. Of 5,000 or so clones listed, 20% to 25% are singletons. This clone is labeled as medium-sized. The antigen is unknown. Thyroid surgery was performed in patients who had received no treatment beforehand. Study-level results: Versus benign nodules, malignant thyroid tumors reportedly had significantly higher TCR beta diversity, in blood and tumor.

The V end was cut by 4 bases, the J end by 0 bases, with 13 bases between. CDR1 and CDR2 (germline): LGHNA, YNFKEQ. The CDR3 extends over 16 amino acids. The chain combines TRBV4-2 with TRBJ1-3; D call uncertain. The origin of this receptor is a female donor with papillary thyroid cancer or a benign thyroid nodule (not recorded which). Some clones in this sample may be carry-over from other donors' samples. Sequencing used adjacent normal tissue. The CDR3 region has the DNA TGTGCCAGCAGCCTCACAAAAGGATCCTCTGGAAACACCATATATTTT. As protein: CASSLTKGSSGNTIYF.